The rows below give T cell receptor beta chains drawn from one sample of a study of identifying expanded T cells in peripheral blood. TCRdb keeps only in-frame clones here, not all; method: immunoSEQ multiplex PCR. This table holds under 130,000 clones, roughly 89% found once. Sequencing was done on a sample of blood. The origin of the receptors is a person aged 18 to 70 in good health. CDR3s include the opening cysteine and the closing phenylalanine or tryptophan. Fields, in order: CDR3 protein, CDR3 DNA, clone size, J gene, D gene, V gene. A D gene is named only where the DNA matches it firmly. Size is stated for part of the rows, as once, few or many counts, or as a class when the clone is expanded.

CASSGGTSGIYNEQFF	TGTGCCAGCAGCGGCGGGACTAGCGGGATCTACAATGAGCAGTTCTTC	NA	TRBJ2-1	TRBD2	TRBV5-5
CASSSRAFEAFF	TGTGCCAGCAGTTCCAGGGCATTTGAAGCTTTCTTT	NA	TRBJ1-1	NA	TRBV5-6
CASSPPVPVFGELFF	TGTGCCAGCTCACCACCAGTCCCGGTTTTCGGGGAGCTGTTTTTT	NA	TRBJ2-2	NA	TRBV18
CASSKAHPYGGRNQPQHF	TGTGCCAGCAGCAAAGCCCACCCCTATGGGGGACGCAATCAGCCCCAGCATTTT	NA	TRBJ1-5	NA	TRBV21-1
CASSGLGGDETQYF	TGCGCCAGCAGCGGGCTAGGGGGCGACGAGACCCAGTACTTC	NA	TRBJ2-5	TRBD1	TRBV5-1
CASSLSRTGGGETQYF	TGTGCCAGCAGTTTATCGAGGACAGGGGGTGGCGAGACCCAGTACTTC	NA	TRBJ2-5	TRBD1	TRBV27
CASSIVGDPKRLFF	TGTGCCAGTAGTATCGTGGGAGACCCGAAACGACTGTTTTTT	NA	TRBJ1-4	NA	TRBV19
CASRAGQGYGYTF	TGTGCCAGCAGGGCGGGACAGGGGTATGGCTACACCTTC	NA	TRBJ1-2	TRBD1	TRBV28
CASSEGWVEQFF	TGTGCCAGCAGTGAAGGGTGGGTCGAGCAGTTCTTC	NA	TRBJ2-1	NA	TRBV6-1
CSVARDLGQPQHF	TGCAGCGTTGCCCGGGACTTAGGGCAGCCCCAGCATTTT	NA	TRBJ1-5	NA	TRBV29-1
CASSPTTGGMANEKLFF	TGTGCCAGCAGCCCGACGACAGGGGGCATGGCTAATGAAAAACTGTTTTTT	once	TRBJ1-4	TRBD1	TRBV7-9
CASSQDAGVGDTIYF	TGCGCCAGCAGCCAAGATGCAGGGGTAGGAGACACCATATATTTT	NA	TRBJ1-3	NA	TRBV4-3
CASSSYQGAAAGYTF	TGTGCCAGCAGCTCCTATCAGGGGGCAGCGGCGGGCTACACCTTC	NA	TRBJ1-2	TRBD1	TRBV7-2
CASSFRDRGLGEQYF	TGTGCCAGCAGTTTCCGGGACAGGGGGCTTGGCGAGCAGTACTTC	once	TRBJ2-7	TRBD1	TRBV7-6
CASSATGVQQETQYF	TGTGCCAGCAGTGCTACAGGGGTACAACAAGAGACCCAGTACTTC	few	TRBJ2-5	TRBD1	TRBV25-1
CASSSGGGIAGGPKNEQFF	TGTGCCAGCAGCTCAGGAGGCGGGATAGCGGGGGGGCCTAAGAATGAGCAGTTCTTC	once	TRBJ2-1	TRBD2	TRBV7-9
CASSLVEGGGYTF	TGTGCCAGCAGCTTGGTGGAGGGGGGTGGCTACACCTTC	few	TRBJ1-2	NA	TRBV5-6
CAISADPGDSLFF	TGTGCCATCAGTGCGGACCCAGGGGATAGTCTCTTCTTC	NA	TRBJ2-1	NA	TRBV10-3
CASGVNDRDWYGYTF	TGTGCCAGCGGCGTAAACGACAGGGATTGGTATGGCTACACCTTC	NA	TRBJ1-2	TRBD1	TRBV6-5
CASSLDGGHTEAFF	TGTGCCAGCAGCTTAGACGGGGGACACACTGAAGCTTTCTTT	NA	TRBJ1-1	NA	TRBV11-3
CASSIPGTAYEQYF	TGTGCCAGTAGCATTCCCGGGACAGCATACGAGCAGTACTTC	NA	TRBJ2-7	TRBD1	TRBV19
CASSSLNPGVGFNEQFF	TGTGCCAGCAGCTCATTGAATCCGGGGGTAGGGTTCAATGAGCAGTTCTTC	once	TRBJ2-1	NA	TRBV7-9
CASSAASGASPWDNEQFF	TGTGCCAGCAGCGCCGCTAGCGGGGCCTCTCCCTGGGACAATGAGCAGTTCTTC	NA	TRBJ2-1	TRBD2	TRBV9
CASSAQGFGGGYTF	TGTGCCAGCAGTGCCCAGGGATTTGGTGGTGGCTACACCTTC	NA	TRBJ1-2	NA	TRBV6-1
CASSQVRQSSPLHF	TGCGCCAGCAGTCAAGTTCGCCAGAGTTCACCCCTCCACTTT	few	TRBJ1-6	NA	TRBV23-1
CASSPASGTPYYEQYF	TGTGCCAGCTCACCCGCCTCGGGGACTCCTTACTACGAGCAGTACTTC	NA	TRBJ2-7	NA	TRBV18
CSVAWAVNTEAFF	TGCAGCGTTGCGTGGGCAGTGAACACTGAAGCTTTCTTT	NA	TRBJ1-1	NA	TRBV29-1
CASRAGTASLEQYF	TGTGCCAGCAGAGCCGGGACAGCTTCGCTCGAGCAGTACTTC	once	TRBJ2-7	TRBD1	TRBV2
CASSLDQSYYNEQFF	TGTGCCAGCAGCTTAGATCAAAGCTACTACAATGAGCAGTTCTTC	NA	TRBJ2-1	NA	TRBV7-2
CASTAGPTTPYGYTF	TGTGCCAGCACCGCGGGACCGACCACACCCTATGGCTACACCTTC	NA	TRBJ1-2	NA	TRBV27
CASSFSGEQYF	TGTGCCAGCAGTTTCTCGGGCGAGCAGTACTTC	NA	TRBJ2-7	NA	TRBV27
CATSRPGQGFAGQYF	TGTGCCACCAGCAGACCGGGACAGGGGTTTGCTGGGCAGTACTTC	NA	TRBJ2-7	TRBD1	TRBV15
CATSRDGGLYKYGQYF	TGTGCCACCAGCAGAGATGGAGGGTTGTATAAGTACGGGCAGTACTTC	NA	TRBJ2-7	NA	TRBV15
CASRVQGDYGYTF	TGTGCCAGCAGGGTACAGGGAGACTATGGCTACACCTTC	NA	TRBJ1-2	NA	TRBV27
CAITPGVLDYEQYF	TGTGCCATCACTCCGGGGGTCTTAGACTACGAGCAGTACTTC	NA	TRBJ2-7	NA	TRBV10-3
CASSKGTGEKLFF	TGTGCCAGCAGTAAAGGGACAGGTGAAAAACTGTTTTTT	NA	TRBJ1-4	TRBD1	TRBV6-6
CASSFSFQETQYF	TGTGCCAGCAGCTTCTCGTTCCAAGAGACCCAGTACTTC	NA	TRBJ2-5	NA	TRBV7-7
CASSAQLAAKETQYF	TGTGCCAGCAGCGCCCAACTAGCGGCTAAAGAGACCCAGTACTTC	NA	TRBJ2-5	TRBD2	TRBV5-4
CASSPLQGITDTQYF	TGTGCCAGTAGTCCTTTACAGGGGATCACAGATACGCAGTATTTT	NA	TRBJ2-3	TRBD1	TRBV19
CASSSSQGPDNEQFF	TGTGCCAGCAGCTCCTCCCAAGGCCCCGACAATGAGCAGTTCTTC	NA	TRBJ2-1	NA	TRBV7-6
CASSQGGRGANVLTF	TGCGCCAGCAGCCAAGGCGGGAGGGGGGCCAACGTCCTGACTTTC	NA	TRBJ2-6	TRBD2	TRBV4-3
CASSPGGGGSSYNEQFF	TGTGCCAGCAGTCCGGGTGGGGGGGGGAGCTCCTACAATGAGCAGTTCTTC	NA	TRBJ2-1	TRBD2	TRBV27
CASSPGTTKTQYF	TGTGCCAGCAGCCCGGGGACGACGAAGACCCAGTACTTC	NA	TRBJ2-5	NA	TRBV6-5
CASSITKKNTEAFF	TGTGCCAGCAGCATAACAAAGAAGAACACTGAAGCTTTCTTT	NA	TRBJ1-1	NA	TRBV6-1
CASSGGRGAPYEQYF	TGTGCCAGCAGTGGCGGACGGGGGGCCCCCTACGAGCAGTACTTC	NA	TRBJ2-7	NA	TRBV6-5
CASSLDNQAGELFF	TGCGCCAGCAGCTTGGATAATCAGGCTGGGGAGCTGTTTTTT	NA	TRBJ2-2	NA	TRBV5-1
CASSPDRGQGYTF	TGTGCCAGCAGCCCCGACAGGGGGCAAGGCTACACCTTC	NA	TRBJ1-2	TRBD1	TRBV6-5
CASGPSGQGAYGYTF	TGTGCCAGCGGCCCCTCGGGACAGGGGGCGTATGGCTACACCTTC	NA	TRBJ1-2	TRBD1	TRBV6-5
CASSQAGFPNQPQHF	TGTGCCAGCAGCCAAGCTGGGTTTCCCAATCAGCCCCAGCATTTT	NA	TRBJ1-5	NA	TRBV4-2
CASSLFRGANYGYTF	TGCGCCAGCAGCCTCTTCAGGGGCGCGAACTATGGCTACACCTTC	NA	TRBJ1-2	NA	TRBV4-3
CASSTRNIQYF	TGTGCCAGCAGTACCAGAAACATTCAGTACTTC	NA	TRBJ2-4	NA	TRBV6-1